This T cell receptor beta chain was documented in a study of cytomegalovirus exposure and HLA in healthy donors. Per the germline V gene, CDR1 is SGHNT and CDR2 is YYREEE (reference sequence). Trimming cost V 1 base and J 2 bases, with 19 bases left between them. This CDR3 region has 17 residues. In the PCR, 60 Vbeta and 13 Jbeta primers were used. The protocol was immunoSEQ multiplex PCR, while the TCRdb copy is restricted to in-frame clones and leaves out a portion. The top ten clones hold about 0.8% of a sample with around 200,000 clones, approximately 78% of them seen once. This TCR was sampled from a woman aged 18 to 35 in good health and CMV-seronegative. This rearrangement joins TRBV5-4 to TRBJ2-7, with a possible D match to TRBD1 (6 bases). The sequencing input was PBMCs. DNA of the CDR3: TGTGCCAGCAGCTTGTCTATGGGGGCAGGGCTTACCTACGAGCAGTACTTC. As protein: CASSLSMGAGLTYEQYF.